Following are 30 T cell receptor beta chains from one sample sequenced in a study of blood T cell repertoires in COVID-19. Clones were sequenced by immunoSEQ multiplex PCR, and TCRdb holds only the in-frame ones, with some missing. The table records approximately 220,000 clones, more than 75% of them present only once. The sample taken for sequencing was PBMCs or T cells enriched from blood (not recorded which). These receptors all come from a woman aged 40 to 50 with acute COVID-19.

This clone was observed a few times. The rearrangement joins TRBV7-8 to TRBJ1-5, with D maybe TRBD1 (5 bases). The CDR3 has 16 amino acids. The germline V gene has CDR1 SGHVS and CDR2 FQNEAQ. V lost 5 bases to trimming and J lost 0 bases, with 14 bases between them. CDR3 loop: CASSGQTAFSNQPQHF. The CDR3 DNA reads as TGTGCCAGCAGCGGTCAGACAGCCTTTAGCAATCAGCCCCAGCATTTT.

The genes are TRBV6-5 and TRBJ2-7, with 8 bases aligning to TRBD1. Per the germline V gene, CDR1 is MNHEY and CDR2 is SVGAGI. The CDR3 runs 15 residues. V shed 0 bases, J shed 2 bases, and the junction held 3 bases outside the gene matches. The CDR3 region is CASSYSTQGAYEQYF. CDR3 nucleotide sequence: TGTGCCAGCAGTTACTCGACACAGGGGGCCTACGAGCAGTACTTC.

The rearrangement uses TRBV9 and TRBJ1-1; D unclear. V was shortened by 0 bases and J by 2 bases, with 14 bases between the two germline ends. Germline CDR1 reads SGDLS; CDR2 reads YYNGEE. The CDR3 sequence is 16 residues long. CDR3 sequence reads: CASSVGDTALNTEAFF. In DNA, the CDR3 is TGTGCCAGCAGCGTAGGAGATACCGCATTAAACACTGAAGCTTTCTTT. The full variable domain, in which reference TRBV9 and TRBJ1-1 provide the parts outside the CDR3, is DSGVTQTPKHLITATGQRVTLRCSPRSGDLSVYWYQQSLDQGLQFLIQYYNGEERAKGNILERFSAQQFPDLHSELNLSSLELGDSALYFCASSVGDTALNTEAFFGQGTRLTVV.

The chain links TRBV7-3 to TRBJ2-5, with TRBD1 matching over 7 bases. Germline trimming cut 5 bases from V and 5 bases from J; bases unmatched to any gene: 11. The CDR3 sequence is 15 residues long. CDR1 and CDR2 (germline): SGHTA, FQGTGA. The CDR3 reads CASSRNTGEGETQYF. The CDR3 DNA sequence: TGTGCCAGCAGCAGGAACACAGGGGAAGGGGAGACCCAGTACTTC.

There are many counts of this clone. This chain's CDR3 is CASSQDPAGGYGYTF. The CDR3 coding sequence is TGTGCCAGCAGCCAAGATCCGGCAGGGGGCTATGGCTACACCTTC. The chain employs TRBV3-1 (or the pseudogene TRBV3-2) and TRBJ1-2, with TRBD1 matching over 7 bases. The CDR3 loop spans 15 amino acids. V was clipped by 0 bases and J by 4 bases; unmatched bases: 5. In germline, CDR1 is LGHDT, CDR2 YNNKEL (reference sequence).

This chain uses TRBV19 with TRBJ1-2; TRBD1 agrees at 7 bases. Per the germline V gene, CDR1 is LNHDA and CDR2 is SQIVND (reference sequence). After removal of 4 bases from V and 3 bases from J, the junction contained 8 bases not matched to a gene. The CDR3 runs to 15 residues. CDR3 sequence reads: CASSRGQSRDYGYTF. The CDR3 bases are TGTGCCAGTAGTAGGGGACAGTCCAGGGACTATGGCTACACCTTC.

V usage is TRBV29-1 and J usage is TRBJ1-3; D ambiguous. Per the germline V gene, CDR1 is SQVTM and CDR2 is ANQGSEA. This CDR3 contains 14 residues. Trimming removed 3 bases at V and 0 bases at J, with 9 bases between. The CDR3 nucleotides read TGCAGCGTTGACCCTACCTTCTCTGGAAACACCATATATTTT. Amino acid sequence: CSVDPTFSGNTIYF.

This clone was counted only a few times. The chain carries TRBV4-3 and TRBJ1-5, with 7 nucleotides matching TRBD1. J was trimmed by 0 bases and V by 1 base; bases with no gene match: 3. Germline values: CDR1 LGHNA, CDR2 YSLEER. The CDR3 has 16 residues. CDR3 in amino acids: CASSQVTGVSNQPQHF. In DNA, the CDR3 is TGCGCCAGCAGCCAAGTTACAGGGGTTAGCAATCAGCCCCAGCATTTT.

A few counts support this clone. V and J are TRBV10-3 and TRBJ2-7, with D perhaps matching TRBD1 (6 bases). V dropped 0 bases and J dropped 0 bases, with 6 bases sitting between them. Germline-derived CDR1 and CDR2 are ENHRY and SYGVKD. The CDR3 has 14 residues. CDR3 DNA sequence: TGTGCCATCAGTGAGTCGACAGGCTCCTACGAGCAGTACTTC. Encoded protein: CAISESTGSYEQYF.

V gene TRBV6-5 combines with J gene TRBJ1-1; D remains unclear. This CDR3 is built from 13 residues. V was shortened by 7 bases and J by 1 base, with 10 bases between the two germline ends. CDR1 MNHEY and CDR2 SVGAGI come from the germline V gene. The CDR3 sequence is CASKLNTNTEAFF. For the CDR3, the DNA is TGTGCCAGCAAGTTAAACACGAACACTGAAGCTTTCTTT.

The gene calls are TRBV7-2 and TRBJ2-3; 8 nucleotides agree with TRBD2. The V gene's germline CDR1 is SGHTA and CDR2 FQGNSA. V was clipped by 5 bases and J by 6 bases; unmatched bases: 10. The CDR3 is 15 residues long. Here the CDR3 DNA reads TGTGCCAGCAGCATGGGACTAGTACTCTCCGATACGCAGTATTTT. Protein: CASSMGLVLSDTQYF.

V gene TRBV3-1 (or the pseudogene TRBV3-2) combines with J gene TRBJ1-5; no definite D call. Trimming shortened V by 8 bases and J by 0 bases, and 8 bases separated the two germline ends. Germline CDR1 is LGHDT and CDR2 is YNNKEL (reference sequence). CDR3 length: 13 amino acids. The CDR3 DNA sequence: TGTGCCAGCCCGAGTGATAGCAATCAGCCCCAGCATTTT. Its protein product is CASPSDSNQPQHF.

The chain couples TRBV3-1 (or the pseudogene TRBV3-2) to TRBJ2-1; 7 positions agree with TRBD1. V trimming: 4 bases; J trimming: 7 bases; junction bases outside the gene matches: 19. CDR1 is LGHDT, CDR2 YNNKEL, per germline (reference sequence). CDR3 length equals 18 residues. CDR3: CASSRTGNPSFIGNEQFF. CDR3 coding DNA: TGTGCCAGCAGCCGGACAGGAAACCCCAGTTTTATAGGGAATGAGCAGTTCTTC.

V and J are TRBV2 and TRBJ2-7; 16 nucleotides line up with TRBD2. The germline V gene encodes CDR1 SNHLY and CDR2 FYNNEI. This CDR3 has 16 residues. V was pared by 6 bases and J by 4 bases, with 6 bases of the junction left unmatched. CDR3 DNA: TGTGCCAGCAGGAGGGGACTAGCGGGAGGGCCTTACGAGCAGTACTTC. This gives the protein CASRRGLAGGPYEQYF.

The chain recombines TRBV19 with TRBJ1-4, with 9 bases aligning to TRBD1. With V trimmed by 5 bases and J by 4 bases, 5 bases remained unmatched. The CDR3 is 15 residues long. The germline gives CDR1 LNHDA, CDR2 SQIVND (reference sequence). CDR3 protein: CASSPRTGDNEKLFF. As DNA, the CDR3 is TGTGCCAGTAGTCCCCGGACAGGGGATAATGAAAAACTGTTTTTT.

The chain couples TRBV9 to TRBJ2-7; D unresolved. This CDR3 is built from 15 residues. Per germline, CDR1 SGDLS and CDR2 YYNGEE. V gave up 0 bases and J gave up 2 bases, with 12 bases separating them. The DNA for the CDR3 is TGTGCCAGCAGCGTAGGGGCAGAACCAACCTACGAGCAGTACTTC. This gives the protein CASSVGAEPTYEQYF.

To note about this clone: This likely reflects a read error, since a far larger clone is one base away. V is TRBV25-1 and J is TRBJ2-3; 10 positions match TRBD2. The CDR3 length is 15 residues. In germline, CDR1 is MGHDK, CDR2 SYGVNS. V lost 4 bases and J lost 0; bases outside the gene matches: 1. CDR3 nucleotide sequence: TGTGCCAGCAGTGCGACTAGCGGGAGCACAGATACGCAGTATTTT. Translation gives CASSATSGSTDTQYF. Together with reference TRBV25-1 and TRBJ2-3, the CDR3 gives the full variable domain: EADIYQTPRYLVIGTGKKITLECSQTMGHDKMYWYQQDPGMELHLIHYSYGVNSTEKGDLSSESTVSRIRTEHFPLTLESARPSHTSQYLCASSATSGSTDTQYFGPGTRLTVL.

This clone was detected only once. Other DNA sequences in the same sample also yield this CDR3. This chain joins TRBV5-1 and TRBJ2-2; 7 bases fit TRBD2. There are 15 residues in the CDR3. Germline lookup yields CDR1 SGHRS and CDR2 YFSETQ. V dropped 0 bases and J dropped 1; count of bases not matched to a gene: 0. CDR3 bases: TGCGCCAGCAGCTTGGCGGGAGGGAACACCGGGGAGCTGTTTTTT. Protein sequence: CASSLAGGNTGELFF.

The CDR3 region has the DNA TGTGCCAGCAGCTTGGACGACGACAGGGTGCGGGGCTACACCTTC. This translates into CASSLDDDRVRGYTF. This chain links TRBV5-5 with TRBJ1-2; TRBD1 matches 7 bases. CDR3 size: 15 residues. The ends lost 0 bases at V and 8 bases at J; junction bases unmatched: 10. Germline lookup yields CDR1 SGHKS and CDR2 YYEKEE (reference sequence).

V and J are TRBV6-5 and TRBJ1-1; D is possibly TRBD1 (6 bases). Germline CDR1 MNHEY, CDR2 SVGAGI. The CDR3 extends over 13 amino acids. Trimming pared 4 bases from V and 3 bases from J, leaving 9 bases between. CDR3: CASSLDSHTEAFF. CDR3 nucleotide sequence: TGTGCCAGCAGTTTGGACAGCCACACTGAAGCTTTCTTT.

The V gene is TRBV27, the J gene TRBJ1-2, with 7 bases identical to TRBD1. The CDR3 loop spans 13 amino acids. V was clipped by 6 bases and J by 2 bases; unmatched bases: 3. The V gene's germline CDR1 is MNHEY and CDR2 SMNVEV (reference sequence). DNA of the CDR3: TGTGCCAGCAGGCTACAGGGGAACTATGGCTACACCTTC. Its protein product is CASRLQGNYGYTF.

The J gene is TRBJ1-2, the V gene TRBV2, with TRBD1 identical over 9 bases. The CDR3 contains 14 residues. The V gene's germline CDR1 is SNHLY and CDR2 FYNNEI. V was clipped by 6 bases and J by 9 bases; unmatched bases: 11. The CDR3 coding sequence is TGTGCCAGCAGGGCGTCCGGGACAGGGTTTAGCTACACCTTC. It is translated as CASRASGTGFSYTF.

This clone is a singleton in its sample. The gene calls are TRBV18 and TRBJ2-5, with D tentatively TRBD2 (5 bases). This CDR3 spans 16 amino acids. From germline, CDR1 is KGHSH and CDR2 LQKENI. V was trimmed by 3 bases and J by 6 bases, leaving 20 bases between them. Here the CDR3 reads CASSPTRLSGEKTQYF. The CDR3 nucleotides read TGTGCCAGCTCACCGACCCGCCTTTCCGGGGAGAAGACCCAGTACTTC.

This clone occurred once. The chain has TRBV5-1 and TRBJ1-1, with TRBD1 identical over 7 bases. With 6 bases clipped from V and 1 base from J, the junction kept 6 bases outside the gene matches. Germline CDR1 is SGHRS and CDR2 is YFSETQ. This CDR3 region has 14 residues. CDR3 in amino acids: CASKRTGENTEAFF. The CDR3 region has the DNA TGCGCCAGCAAACGGACAGGAGAGAACACTGAAGCTTTCTTT.

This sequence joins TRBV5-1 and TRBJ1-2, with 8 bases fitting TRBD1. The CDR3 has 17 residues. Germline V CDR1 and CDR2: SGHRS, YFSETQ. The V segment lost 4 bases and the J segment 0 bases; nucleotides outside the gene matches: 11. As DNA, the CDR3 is TGCGCCAGCAGCCCGTTGGACAGGGCCCAAGCTAACTATGGCTACACCTTC. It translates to CASSPLDRAQANYGYTF.

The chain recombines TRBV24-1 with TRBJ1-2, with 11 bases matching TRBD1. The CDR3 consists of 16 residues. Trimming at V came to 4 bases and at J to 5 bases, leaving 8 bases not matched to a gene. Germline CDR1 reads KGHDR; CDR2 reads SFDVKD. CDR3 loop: CATSDGGQGELYGYTF. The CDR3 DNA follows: TGTGCCACCAGTGACGGGGGACAGGGGGAGCTATATGGCTACACCTTC.

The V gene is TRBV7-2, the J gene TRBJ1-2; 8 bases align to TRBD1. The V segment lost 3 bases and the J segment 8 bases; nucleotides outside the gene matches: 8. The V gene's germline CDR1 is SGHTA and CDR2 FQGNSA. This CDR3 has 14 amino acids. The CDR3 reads CASSLGQGARGYTF. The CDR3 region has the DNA TGTGCCAGCAGCTTGGGTCAGGGGGCGCGGGGCTACACCTTC. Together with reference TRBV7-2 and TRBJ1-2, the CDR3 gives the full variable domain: GAGVSQSPSNKVTEKGKDVELRCDPISGHTALYWYRQSLGQGLEFLIYFQGNSAPDKSGLPSDRFSAERTGGSVSTLTIQRTQQEDSAVYLCASSLGQGARGYTFGSGTRLTVV.

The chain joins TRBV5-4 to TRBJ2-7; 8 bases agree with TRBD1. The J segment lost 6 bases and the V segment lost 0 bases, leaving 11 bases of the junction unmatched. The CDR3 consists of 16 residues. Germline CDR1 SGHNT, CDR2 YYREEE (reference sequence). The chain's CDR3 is CASSLGKTGASGEQYF. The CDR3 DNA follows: TGTGCCAGCAGCTTGGGGAAGACAGGGGCATCGGGCGAGCAGTACTTC.

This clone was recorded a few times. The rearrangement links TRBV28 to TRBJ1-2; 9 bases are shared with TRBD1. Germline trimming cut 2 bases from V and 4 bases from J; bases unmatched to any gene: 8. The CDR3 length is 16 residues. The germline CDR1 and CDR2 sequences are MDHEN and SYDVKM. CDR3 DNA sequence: TGTGCCAGCAGTTTACGGACGTGGGACAGGGCCTATGGCTACACCTTC. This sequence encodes CASSLRTWDRAYGYTF.

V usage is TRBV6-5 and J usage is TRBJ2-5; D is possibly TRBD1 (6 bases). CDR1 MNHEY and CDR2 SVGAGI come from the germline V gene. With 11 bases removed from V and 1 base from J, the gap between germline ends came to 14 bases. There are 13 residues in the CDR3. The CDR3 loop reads CAGEKQGQETQYF. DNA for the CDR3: TGTGCCGGCGAAAAACAGGGCCAAGAGACCCAGTACTTC.